The 2 T cell receptor beta chains below were found in one sample sequenced in a study of blood T cell repertoires in COVID-19. Produced via immunoSEQ multiplex PCR; TCRdb's table is partial and in-frame only. Of approximately 140,000 clones in the sample, about 87% were seen once. The sample comprised peripheral blood. Every receptor here comes from a middle-aged woman with acute or convalescent COVID-19.

This chain links TRBV19 with TRBJ2-2, with 11 bases lining up with TRBD2. The V segment lost 5 bases and the J segment 1 base; nucleotides outside the gene matches: 3. The CDR3 runs 16 residues. The germline CDR1 and CDR2 sequences are LNHDA and SQIVND (reference sequence). CDR3 sequence (DNA): TGTGCCAGTAGTCCTCTAGCGGGAGGGAACACCGGGGAGCTGTTTTTT. This encodes CASSPLAGGNTGELFF.

The chain combines TRBV6-2 or TRBV6-3 with TRBJ1-1, with TRBD1 as a possible D gene (6 bases). Germline lookup yields CDR1 MNHEY and CDR2 SVGEGT. The CDR3 is 13 residues long. V was pared by 6 bases and J by 4 bases, with 12 bases between. The CDR3 coding sequence is TGTGCCAGCAGCATCCGACAGGCCACTGAAGCTTTCTTT. Protein product: CASSIRQATEAFF.